The 21 T cell receptor beta chains given below trace back to one sample, sequenced in a study of blood T cell repertoires in COVID-19. Sequencing was performed with immunoSEQ multiplex PCR; in TCRdb, only in-frame clones are kept and a portion is missing. The data hold 140,000 to 150,000 clones, with over 80% observed a single time. Sequencing used peripheral blood. Receptors were obtained from a middle-aged woman with active or convalescent COVID-19.

The chain joins TRBV6-6 to TRBJ1-1, with a possible D match to TRBD1 (5 bases). Germline CDR1 is MNHNY and CDR2 is SVGAGI (reference sequence). The germline V and J ends were trimmed by 4 bases and 3 bases, with 12 bases remaining between them. The CDR3 sequence is 14 residues long. The CDR3 DNA reads TGTGCCAGCAGTTTTAGGGAGGGGTACACTGAAGCTTTCTTT. It yields the protein CASSFREGYTEAFF.

This clone has a single count. The rearrangement uses TRBV27 and TRBJ2-1, with 11 positions matching TRBD2. The V and J ends lost 0 bases and 4 bases, in that order; junction bases with no gene match: 11. The V gene's germline CDR1 is MNHEY and CDR2 SMNVEV (reference sequence). The CDR3 sequence is 19 residues long. This chain's CDR3 is CASSLSLAGGLGGYNEQFF. The CDR3 nucleotides read TGTGCCAGCAGTTTATCCCTAGCGGGAGGCCTCGGCGGATACAATGAGCAGTTCTTC.

The rearrangement joins TRBV11-2 to TRBJ2-2; possible D gene TRBD2, 6 bases. The germline V gene encodes CDR1 SGHAT and CDR2 FQNNGV. The CDR3 is made up of 14 amino acids. With 8 bases removed from V and 6 bases from J, the gap between germline ends came to 16 bases. The CDR3 here is CASLSLTSSGELFF. In DNA, the CDR3 is TGTGCCAGCCTCTCCTTGACTAGTTCCGGGGAGCTGTTTTTT.

V usage is TRBV7-2 and J usage is TRBJ1-6, with D possibly being TRBD1 (6 bases). Between the trimmed V and J ends, which lost 3 bases and 10 bases, there was a span of 13 bases. Germline loops: CDR1 SGHTA, CDR2 FQGNSA. The CDR3 has 14 residues. The CDR3 DNA is TGTGCCAGCAGCTTCGTACAGGGTGACTCACCCCTCCACTTT. Translating gives CASSFVQGDSPLHF.

V usage is TRBV30 and J usage is TRBJ2-3, with 7 nucleotides matching TRBD2. The CDR3 is made up of 13 amino acids. In germline, CDR1 is GTSNPN, CDR2 SVGIG (reference sequence). V was pared by 5 bases and J by 4 bases, with 6 bases of the junction left unmatched. As DNA, the CDR3 is TGTGCCTGGGGGCCCCGGGGGGCAGATACGCAGTATTTT. Amino acids: CAWGPRGADTQYF. Filled out from reference TRBV30 and TRBJ2-3, the complete variable domain reads SQTIHQWPATLVQPVGSPLSLECTVEGTSNPNLYWYRQAAGRGLQLLFYSVGIGQISSEVPQNLSASRPQDRQFILSSKKLLLSDSGFYLCAWGPRGADTQYFGPGTRLTVL.

This sequence joins TRBV5-4 and TRBJ1-6; 9 bases fit TRBD1. CDR1 SGHNT and CDR2 YYREEE come from the germline V gene (reference sequence). Unmatched junction bases numbered 6, after V lost 2 bases and J lost 9 bases. The CDR3 runs to 15 residues. This CDR3 is CASSFKDRGFSPLHF. Written as DNA, the CDR3 is TGTGCCAGCAGCTTCAAGGACAGGGGTTTTTCACCCCTCCACTTT.

This sequence joins TRBV28 and TRBJ1-5, with 9 bases fitting TRBD1. Losses at the gene ends were 1 base for V and 5 bases for J; bases not matched to a gene: 9. The CDR3 is 17 residues long. Germline loops: CDR1 MDHEN, CDR2 SYDVKM. CDR3 protein: CASSLSRVGTGHQPQHF. The CDR3 coding sequence is TGTGCCAGCAGTTTATCTAGGGTTGGGACAGGGCATCAGCCCCAGCATTTT.

The CDR3: CASLKGGAGNTEAFF. DNA of the CDR3: TGTGCCAGCCTAAAGGGGGGGGCAGGGAACACTGAAGCTTTCTTT. The chain has TRBV28 and TRBJ1-1, with a weak D call TRBD1 (6 bases). The germline V gene encodes CDR1 MDHEN and CDR2 SYDVKM. The CDR3 spans 15 residues. Trimming removed 8 bases at V and 1 base at J, with 17 bases between.

The J gene is TRBJ2-7, the V gene TRBV5-8; D call uncertain. The length of the CDR3 is 15 residues. Germline V gene data show CDR1 as SGHTS and CDR2 as YDEGEE. V lost 3 bases, J lost 1 base, and 14 bases lay in between. For the CDR3, the DNA is TGTGCCAGCAGCTCCTGGGCCGTACAGTCCTACGAGCAGTACTTC. Its protein product is CASSSWAVQSYEQYF.

The CDR3, as DNA: TGTGCCAGTAGTGAACGGACAGAGAGCAATCAGCCCCAGCATTTT. Its protein product is CASSERTESNQPQHF. The chain has TRBV19 and TRBJ1-5, with D perhaps matching TRBD1 (6 bases). Per the germline V gene, CDR1 is LNHDA and CDR2 is SQIVND (reference sequence). Trimming stripped 5 bases from V and 1 base from J, with 12 bases between. The CDR3 covers 15 residues.

This clone was seen more than once but under ten times. The V call is TRBV6-5, the J call TRBJ1-1; tentative D call: TRBD1 (6 bases). The V and J ends lost 1 base and 7 bases respectively, with 13 bases between them. CDR3 length equals 14 residues. Germline V gives CDR1 MNHEY, CDR2 SVGAGI. The CDR3 DNA follows: TGTGCCAGCAGTTACTGGCAGGGGAAGGGTGAAGCTTTCTTT. Translation: CASSYWQGKGEAFF.

The CDR3 DNA is TGTGCCAGCAGCCAAGATCGGACAGGGGGTCTCTATGGCTACACCTTC. It specifies CASSQDRTGGLYGYTF. The chain employs TRBV14 and TRBJ1-2, with TRBD1 identical over 10 bases. The germline V gene has CDR1 SGHDN and CDR2 FVKESK. The CDR3 is made up of 16 amino acids. Losses at the gene ends were 0 bases for V and 4 bases for J; bases not matched to a gene: 5.

V gene TRBV11-2 combines with J gene TRBJ1-2, with D maybe TRBD1 (5 bases). The CDR3 runs to 13 residues. Deletions cut 5 bases from V and 7 bases from J, with 14 bases between. Looked up from germline, CDR1 is SGHAT and CDR2 is FQNNGV. The CDR3 loop is CASSTGGIFGYTF. The DNA of the CDR3 is TGTGCCAGCAGCACGGGGGGGATTTTTGGCTACACCTTC.

CDR3 in DNA: TGTGCCAGCAGTCACGGGGACAGGGGAGGGGAGCAGTACTTC. Its protein product is CASSHGDRGGEQYF. The rearrangement links TRBV6-6 to TRBJ2-7, with 10 bases identical to TRBD1. The V segment lost 5 bases and the J segment 7 bases; nucleotides outside the gene matches: 8. The CDR3 length is 14 residues. In germline, CDR1 is MNHNY, CDR2 SVGAGI (reference sequence).

The rearrangement joins TRBV19 to TRBJ1-1; TRBD1 matches at 7 bases. CDR1 LNHDA and CDR2 SQIVND come from the germline V gene (reference sequence). This CDR3 region has 15 residues. J was trimmed by 0 bases and V by 5 bases; bases with no gene match: 6. CDR3 sequence (DNA): TGTGCCAGTAGTTACTTGGGACAGATGAACACTGAAGCTTTCTTT. This encodes CASSYLGQMNTEAFF. Together with reference TRBV19 and TRBJ1-1, the CDR3 gives the full variable domain: DGGITQSPKYLFRKEGQNVTLSCEQNLNHDAMYWYRQDPGQGLRLIYYSQIVNDFQKGDIAEGYSVSREKKESFPLTVTSAQKNPTAFYLCASSYLGQMNTEAFFGQGTRLTVV.

The table lists this clone with a few counts. The chain uses TRBV28 and TRBJ1-6; D possibly corresponds to TRBD1 (5 bases). Germline lookup yields CDR1 MDHEN and CDR2 SYDVKM. This CDR3 spans 15 amino acids. The ends were cut back, 4 bases at V and 9 bases at J, with 16 bases in the middle. As DNA, the CDR3 is TGTGCCAGCAGTTGGCGGACACGACTTGGTTCACCCCTCCACTTT. Protein product: CASSWRTRLGSPLHF.

The chain recombines TRBV6-4 with TRBJ1-2; D remains unclear. V was shortened by 5 bases and J by 0 bases, with 10 bases between the two germline ends. This CDR3 is 14 amino acids long. Germline V gene lookup returns CDR1 MRHNA and CDR2 SNTAGT. The DNA of the CDR3 is TGTGCCAGCAGTATCGAGGCGGCTAACTATGGCTACACCTTC. Residues: CASSIEAANYGYTF.

This chain uses TRBV19 with TRBJ2-7; TRBD1 agrees at 7 bases. This CDR3 is built from 16 residues. Germline V gene lookup returns CDR1 LNHDA and CDR2 SQIVND (reference sequence). V shed 4 bases, J shed 1 base, and the junction held 10 bases outside the gene matches. The CDR3 here is CASSTIGTVESYEQYF. For the CDR3, the DNA is TGTGCCAGTAGTACGATCGGGACAGTTGAGTCCTACGAGCAGTACTTC.

V gene TRBV19 combines with J gene TRBJ1-4; TRBD1 might be the D (5 bases). CDR1 LNHDA and CDR2 SQIVND come from the germline V gene (reference sequence). This CDR3 has 14 residues. Deletions cut 4 bases from V and 8 bases from J, with 14 bases between. The CDR3 DNA follows: TGTGCCAGTAGTACCGGGACTACGGGGGAAAAACTGTTTTTT. Translation gives CASSTGTTGEKLFF.

This clone was observed a handful of times. The rearrangement joins TRBV5-8 to TRBJ1-4, with 7 bases identical to TRBD1. CDR1 and CDR2 (germline): SGHTS, YDEGEE. This CDR3 is built from 15 residues. V lost 0 bases, J lost 7 bases, and 6 bases stayed unmatched. The CDR3 loop reads CASSLGAGGTEKLFF. In DNA, the CDR3 is TGTGCCAGCAGCTTGGGGGCAGGGGGAACTGAAAAACTGTTTTTT.

The chain links TRBV5-4 to TRBJ2-1, with 13 bases that match TRBD2. Trimming removed 4 bases from V and 8 bases from J; junction bases left unmatched: 6. Germline V gene lookup returns CDR1 SGHNT and CDR2 YYREEE (reference sequence). This CDR3 spans 15 amino acids. The CDR3 DNA follows: TGTGCCAGCAGCAAGACTAGCGGGAGGAGCGATGAGCAGTTCTTC. Protein product: CASSKTSGRSDEQFF.